The T cell receptor (beta chain) described here comes from a study of T cell responses to AZD1222 COVID-19 vaccine. About this clone: The antigen is unknown.

Clones were sequenced by immunoSEQ multiplex PCR, and TCRdb holds only the in-frame ones, with some missing. In the table there are under 200,000 clones, around 93% of which are singletons. General study findings and limits: Clonal diversity was possibly underestimated, and white British individuals and females predominated among donors. Spike-spanning, vaccine-associated CD4 TCRs were dominant at 160-218 and 743-854. Repertoires in all cases were sampled only once the peak T cell response had passed.

This TCR derives from an adult in good health. Sample: peripheral blood, taken on day 0 of AZD1222 vaccination.

The CDR3: CASSSRDSGANVLTF. The CDR3 nucleotides are TGTGCCAGCAGCTCTCGGGACTCTGGGGCCAACGTCCTGACTTTC. The chain uses TRBV13 and TRBJ2-6; weak D call: TRBD2 (5 bases). V was clipped by 4 bases and J by 0 bases, with 7 bases between them. CDR1 is PRHDT and CDR2 is FYEKMQ in the germline V gene (reference sequence). The CDR3 loop spans 15 amino acids.